The rows below give T cell receptor beta chains drawn from one sample of a study of blood T cell repertoires in COVID-19. The method was immunoSEQ multiplex PCR; TCRdb's version includes in-frame clones alone and lacks a portion of them. This sample has some 140,000 clones, with around 76% found just once. The sequenced material came from peripheral blood. The receptor source for this set is a man older than 75 with acute or convalescent COVID-19. Both conserved end residues are part of each CDR3. The D gene is left open where the match is weak. Some rows have no size entry. The others give once, few or many, or a class for an expanded clone.

CDR3 length: 13
clone size: -
V gene: TRBV6-1
D gene: -
J gene: TRBJ2-7
CDR3 DNA: TGTGCCAGCAGTGACCGTTACTCCTACGAGCAGTACTTC
CDR3 protein: CASSDRYSYEQYF

CDR3 length: 15
clone size: once
V gene: TRBV19
D gene: -
J gene: TRBJ2-6
CDR3 DNA: TGTGCCAGTAGTCCCGACACCTCTGGGGCCAACGTCCTGACTTTC
CDR3 protein: CASSPDTSGANVLTF

CDR3 length: 15
clone size: -
V gene: TRBV19
D gene: -
J gene: TRBJ2-3
CDR3 DNA: TGTGCCAGTAGTGCATACAGGGATGGGACAGATACGCAGTATTTT
CDR3 protein: CASSAYRDGTDTQYF

CDR3 length: 15
clone size: -
V gene: TRBV9
D gene: TRBD2
J gene: TRBJ2-1
CDR3 DNA: TGTGCCAGCAGCGGGAGCGGGGATTCCCGCCATGAGCAGTTCTTC
CDR3 protein: CASSGSGDSRHEQFF

CDR3 length: 15
clone size: -
V gene: TRBV10-3
D gene: TRBD1
J gene: TRBJ1-1
CDR3 DNA: TGTGCCATCAGCCGGGACAGGGGCATGTTCATTGAAGCTTTCTTT
CDR3 protein: CAISRDRGMFIEAFF

CDR3 length: 12
clone size: few
V gene: TRBV7-9
D gene: -
J gene: TRBJ1-3
CDR3 DNA: TGTGCCAGCAGCTCCGCTGGAAACACCATATATTTT
CDR3 protein: CASSSAGNTIYF

CDR3 length: 14
clone size: -
V gene: TRBV7-8
D gene: -
J gene: TRBJ2-1
CDR3 DNA: TGTGCCAGCAGCTCCCAAAGACTGACGTATGAGCAGTTCTTC
CDR3 protein: CASSSQRLTYEQFF

CDR3 length: 14
clone size: once
V gene: TRBV12-5
D gene: TRBD2
J gene: TRBJ2-3
CDR3 DNA: TGTGCTAGTGGTCTAGCGGGGAGCACAGATACGCAGTATTTT
CDR3 protein: CASGLAGSTDTQYF

CDR3 length: 16
clone size: -
V gene: TRBV2
D gene: TRBD2
J gene: TRBJ2-2
CDR3 DNA: TGTGCCAGCGCACTAGCGGCCGCTCGTGAGATCGGGGAGCTGTTTTTT
CDR3 protein: CASALAAAREIGELFF

CDR3 length: 20
clone size: -
V gene: TRBV19
D gene: TRBD2
J gene: TRBJ2-1
CDR3 DNA: TGTGCCAGTAGTACCGCATCTCCCGGGACTAGCGGGGGGGCCATAGATGAGCAGTTCTTC
CDR3 protein: CASSTASPGTSGGAIDEQFF

CDR3 length: 16
clone size: -
V gene: TRBV27
D gene: TRBD1
J gene: TRBJ1-5
CDR3 DNA: TGTGCCAGCAGTCCGCAGGGGGCGCTTAGCAATCAGCCCCAGCATTTT
CDR3 protein: CASSPQGALSNQPQHF

CDR3 length: 16
clone size: -
V gene: TRBV11-3
D gene: -
J gene: TRBJ2-1
CDR3 DNA: TGTGCCAGCAGCTTAGAGGGTCAGGGTGAGATCAATGAGCAGTTCTTC
CDR3 protein: CASSLEGQGEINEQFF

CDR3 length: 16
clone size: few
V gene: TRBV7-3
D gene: -
J gene: TRBJ2-2
CDR3 DNA: TGTGCCAGCAGCTTAGTTGGCAGTGCGAACACCGGGGAGCTGTTTTTT
CDR3 protein: CASSLVGSANTGELFF

CDR3 length: 14
clone size: -
V gene: TRBV5-4
D gene: -
J gene: TRBJ2-5
CDR3 DNA: TGTGCCAGCAGCCGCCGACAGGACCTAGAGACCCAGTACTTC
CDR3 protein: CASSRRQDLETQYF

CDR3 length: 15
clone size: -
V gene: TRBV5-5
D gene: -
J gene: TRBJ2-5
CDR3 DNA: TGTGCCAGCAGCCTCGGCCCCGGGGGAGAAGAGACCCAGTACTTC
CDR3 protein: CASSLGPGGEETQYF

CDR3 length: 16
clone size: -
V gene: TRBV7-2
D gene: TRBD1
J gene: TRBJ2-2
CDR3 DNA: TGTGCCAGCACCTCCGCCGCGACAGGGGGGACCGGGGAGCTGTTTTTT
CDR3 protein: CASTSAATGGTGELFF

CDR3 length: 15
clone size: -
V gene: TRBV7-8
D gene: -
J gene: TRBJ1-5
CDR3 DNA: TGTGCCAGCAGCCGTGGGGCGCCGAATAATCAGCCCCAGCATTTT
CDR3 protein: CASSRGAPNNQPQHF

CDR3 length: 16
clone size: -
V gene: TRBV10-2
D gene: TRBD2
J gene: TRBJ2-1
CDR3 DNA: TGCGCCAGCAGTGAGTTGGGACTAGCCGTTTACAATGAGCAGTTCTTC
CDR3 protein: CASSELGLAVYNEQFF

CDR3 length: 15
clone size: -
V gene: TRBV3-1/TRBV3-2
D gene: TRBD1
J gene: TRBJ2-5
CDR3 DNA: TGTGCCAGCAGCCACGGGACAGTAAGGGGAGAGACCCAGTACTTC
CDR3 protein: CASSHGTVRGETQYF

CDR3 length: 15
clone size: -
V gene: TRBV11-3
D gene: TRBD1
J gene: TRBJ2-3
CDR3 DNA: TGTGCCAGCAGCCAGGGGGGACAGGGGGCAGATACGCAGTATTTT
CDR3 protein: CASSQGGQGADTQYF

CDR3 length: 14
clone size: once
V gene: TRBV7-3
D gene: -
J gene: TRBJ1-1
CDR3 DNA: TGTGCCAGCAGCCCCCAGGCGGGGTCCGCTGAAGCTTTCTTT
CDR3 protein: CASSPQAGSAEAFF

CDR3 length: 14
clone size: -
V gene: TRBV7-2
D gene: -
J gene: TRBJ2-3
CDR3 DNA: TGTGCCAGCAGCTTAGGTACGAGCGGTGCACCGGGGGATTTT
CDR3 protein: CASSLGTSGAPGDF

CDR3 length: 13
clone size: -
V gene: TRBV27
D gene: TRBD2
J gene: TRBJ2-3
CDR3 DNA: TGTGCCACTACTAGCGGGGGAGGGGATACGCAGTATTTT
CDR3 protein: CATTSGGGDTQYF

CDR3 length: 15
clone size: many
V gene: TRBV7-2
D gene: -
J gene: TRBJ1-2
CDR3 DNA: TGTGCCAGCAGCCCCCGGGCAGGGGAATCCTATGGCTACACCTTC
CDR3 protein: CASSPRAGESYGYTF